A single sample gave rise to the 25 T cell receptor beta chains below, sequenced in a study of blood T cell repertoires in COVID-19. Some clones are missing from TCRdb's copy, which holds only in-frame ones; the method was immunoSEQ multiplex PCR. The sample carries approximately 180,000 clones, approximately 85% recorded once. Material: peripheral blood. All receptors derive from a man aged 55 to 70 with acute or convalescent COVID-19.

This sequence joins TRBV7-8 and TRBJ1-2; D is possibly TRBD1 (6 bases). V was pared by 4 bases and J by 3 bases, with 24 bases between. Per germline, CDR1 SGHVS and CDR2 FQNEAQ. The CDR3 is 18 residues long. The CDR3 loop reads CASSSVRSGGRDYYGYTF. CDR3 bases: TGTGCCAGCAGCTCCGTCCGGAGCGGGGGGCGCGACTACTATGGCTACACCTTC.

The chain links TRBV21-1 to TRBJ1-1; the table's D call of TRBD1 was not tested on the DNA. TRBV21-1 is a listed pseudogene. There are 15 residues in the CDR3. For the CDR3, the DNA is TGTGCCAGCAGCAAAGAGCCGGGACAGAACACTGAAGCTTTCTTT. Translating gives CASSKEPGQNTEAFF.

The chain combines TRBV5-8 with TRBJ2-1; tentative D call: TRBD2 (5 bases). V was pared by 3 bases and J by 7 bases, with 17 bases between. There are 15 residues in the CDR3. In germline, CDR1 is SGHTS, CDR2 YDEGEE. Here the CDR3 DNA reads TGTGCCAGCAGCTCCCGAATAGCGCGGACGAATGAGCAGTTCTTC. Protein sequence: CASSSRIARTNEQFF.

The V and J genes are TRBV27 and TRBJ1-5; 7 positions agree with TRBD1. The CDR3 runs 17 residues. Losses at the gene ends were 6 bases for V and 5 bases for J; bases not matched to a gene: 16. CDR1 and CDR2 from the germline V gene are MNHEY and SMNVEV (reference sequence). The CDR3 DNA reads TGTGCCAGCAGCTCATTGGGGACAGTTGAGCGGCATCAGCCCCAGCATTTT. Translated: CASSSLGTVERHQPQHF.

V gene TRBV12-3 or TRBV12-4 combines with J gene TRBJ1-5; the D is unclear. This CDR3 has 13 amino acids. V lost 7 bases and J lost 2, with 9 bases in between. The CDR3 DNA is TGTGCCAGCACTACCGGGGGCAATCAGCCCCAGCATTTT. Its protein is CASTTGGNQPQHF.

V gene TRBV28 combines with J gene TRBJ1-1; TRBD1 agrees at 8 bases. CDR3 length: 15 amino acids. The junction had 11 bases not matched to a gene; V was cut back by 6 bases and J by 5 bases. Germline V gene data show CDR1 as MDHEN and CDR2 as SYDVKM. In DNA, the CDR3 is TGTGCCAGCAGGGGGGGATATCAGGGGGCGACTGAAGCTTTCTTT. Its translation is CASRGGYQGATEAFF.

The chain recombines TRBV28 with TRBJ1-1; 8 bases fit TRBD1. This CDR3 contains 13 residues. V lost 4 bases, J lost 4 bases, and 2 bases stayed unmatched. The germline V gene encodes CDR1 MDHEN and CDR2 SYDVKM. The CDR3 DNA reads TGTGCCAGCAGTTCAGGGGGCCTCACTGAAGCTTTCTTT. Encoded protein: CASSSGGLTEAFF.

This chain connects TRBV11-2 to TRBJ1-5; D remains unclear. Trimming left V 0 bases short and J 7 bases short, with 10 bases between. The CDR3 spans 14 residues. Germline V gives CDR1 SGHAT, CDR2 FQNNGV. CDR3 sequence (DNA): TGTGCCAGCAGCTTAGACCCGGGGAGCCAGCCCCAGCATTTT. Residues: CASSLDPGSQPQHF.

This chain connects TRBV2 to TRBJ1-3; TRBD1 aligns across 8 bases. Germline assignment: CDR1 SNHLY and CDR2 FYNNEI. V lost 4 bases, J lost 0 bases, and 2 bases stayed unmatched. This CDR3 is 15 amino acids long. In DNA, the CDR3 is TGTGCCAGCAGTGGACAGGGGAACTCTGGAAACACCATATATTTT. This translates into CASSGQGNSGNTIYF.

The V call is TRBV5-1, the J call TRBJ2-2; D gene ambiguous. The germline gives CDR1 SGHRS, CDR2 YFSETQ. The CDR3 is 14 residues long. With 4 bases removed from V and 2 bases from J, the gap between germline ends came to 9 bases. The CDR3 nucleotides read TGCGCCAGCAGCCGAACTCAAAACACCGGGGAGCTGTTTTTT. It is translated as CASSRTQNTGELFF.

CDR3 sequence: CATSSPGQGTEGSPYEQYF. CDR3 bases: TGTGCCACCAGCAGCCCGGGACAGGGGACCGAGGGCTCACCCTACGAGCAGTACTTC. The V gene is TRBV15, the J gene TRBJ2-7; 10 bases are a match to TRBD1. This CDR3 contains 19 residues. Germline V gene sequence: CDR1 LNHNV, CDR2 YYDKDF (reference sequence). Losses at the gene ends were 3 bases for V and 2 bases for J; bases not matched to a gene: 16.

This chain connects TRBV27 to TRBJ1-2, with D possibly being TRBD1 (6 bases). CDR1 is MNHEY, CDR2 SMNVEV, per germline (reference sequence). The CDR3 runs 15 residues. Deletions cut 5 bases from V and 4 bases from J, with 17 bases between. CDR3: CASSPQDSIGYGYTF. Here the CDR3 DNA reads TGTGCCAGCAGTCCACAGGACAGCATAGGCTATGGCTACACCTTC.

The genes are TRBV6-4 and TRBJ2-1; the match to TRBD2 covers 11 bases. Germline values: CDR1 MRHNA, CDR2 SNTAGT. V gave up 2 bases and J gave up 4 bases; unmatched junction bases: 1. The CDR3 is 15 amino acids. CDR3 residues: CASSDRLAGYNEQFF. CDR3 DNA: TGTGCCAGCAGTGACCGACTAGCGGGGTACAATGAGCAGTTCTTC.

This clone was counted a single time. The chain carries TRBV4-1 and TRBJ2-3; D gene ambiguous. The CDR3 has 16 amino acids. V lost 0 bases to trimming and J lost 0 bases, with 10 bases between them. Germline-derived CDR1 and CDR2 are MGHRA and YSYEKL. The CDR3 is CASSQDPGYSTDTQYF. The CDR3 nucleotides are TGCGCCAGCAGCCAAGATCCGGGTTATAGCACAGATACGCAGTATTTT.

This chain connects TRBV4-3 to TRBJ2-3; 8 bases match TRBD1. This CDR3 has 16 amino acids. With 2 bases clipped from V and 2 bases from J, the junction kept 6 bases outside the gene matches. Germline-derived CDR1 and CDR2 are LGHNA and YSLEER. The CDR3 DNA follows: TGCGCCAGCAGCCAAACACCGGACAGGGACACAGATACGCAGTATTTT. Translating gives CASSQTPDRDTDTQYF.

J is TRBJ2-7 and V is TRBV11-2; a weak D match, TRBD2 (7 bases). With 4 bases removed from V and 5 bases from J, the gap between germline ends came to 18 bases. CDR1 and CDR2 (germline): SGHAT, FQNNGV. CDR3 length: 15 amino acids. CDR3 protein: CASSWGGAPGNEQYF. CDR3 nucleotide sequence: TGTGCCAGCAGCTGGGGGGGGGCCCCAGGGAACGAGCAGTACTTC.

This clone came up a few times. V usage is TRBV28 and J usage is TRBJ2-7; TRBD1 aligns across 10 bases. The CDR3 contains 16 residues. Trimming took 7 bases from V and 1 from J; bases not matched to a gene: 10. Germline CDR1 MDHEN, CDR2 SYDVKM. Here the CDR3 reads CASTAVRTGGSYEQYF. The CDR3 nucleotides read TGTGCCAGCACGGCCGTCCGGACAGGGGGTTCCTACGAGCAGTACTTC.

The gene calls are TRBV10-3 and TRBJ2-3, with 7 bases identical to TRBD2. After removal of 9 bases from V and 2 bases from J, the junction contained 8 bases not matched to a gene. This CDR3 has 14 amino acids. Germline V gene sequence: CDR1 ENHRY, CDR2 SYGVKD. CDR3 loop: CAIRGAGFTDTQYF. The CDR3 bases are TGTGCCATTCGGGGAGCGGGGTTCACAGATACGCAGTATTTT.

V is TRBV7-8 and J is TRBJ2-1; the D gene is possibly TRBD2 (5 bases). The germline CDR1 and CDR2 sequences are SGHVS and FQNEAQ. This CDR3 has 17 amino acids. Trimming left V 3 bases short and J 5 bases short, with 20 bases between. CDR3 DNA sequence: TGTGCCAGCAGCTTCCTTAGCTTGGGAGTTGTACACAATGAGCAGTTCTTC. It translates to CASSFLSLGVVHNEQFF.

This clone was observed once. The chain recombines TRBV7-8 with TRBJ2-2, with TRBD1 matching over 7 bases. From germline, CDR1 is SGHVS and CDR2 FQNEAQ. The ends lost 6 bases at V and 4 bases at J; junction bases unmatched: 2. The CDR3 sequence is 13 residues long. CDR3 in amino acids: CASRGQFTGELFF. CDR3 in DNA: TGTGCCAGCAGGGGACAGTTCACCGGGGAGCTGTTTTTT.

In its sample, this clone was seen once. This chain's CDR3 is CASSFTGDGYTF. CDR3 DNA: TGTGCCAGCAGCTTTACAGGGGATGGCTACACCTTC. The chain has TRBV7-8 and TRBJ1-2, with TRBD1 matching over 7 bases. The V segment lost 3 bases and the J segment 6 bases; nucleotides outside the gene matches: 1. The CDR3 has 12 amino acids. Germline V CDR1 and CDR2: SGHVS, FQNEAQ.

The rearrangement uses TRBV5-1 and TRBJ2-7; possibly TRBD2 for D (7 bases). Germline CDR1 is SGHRS and CDR2 is YFSETQ. The CDR3 loop spans 15 amino acids. The V gene lost 0 bases and the J gene lost 7 bases, with 17 bases spanning the gap. The CDR3 coding sequence is TGCGCCAGCAGCTTGGGACTCGCGGGGGCGGGGGAGCAGTACTTC. Translation: CASSLGLAGAGEQYF.

The chain couples TRBV7-3 to TRBJ2-2; TRBD1 matches at 9 bases. Per germline, CDR1 SGHTA and CDR2 FQGTGA. The CDR3 has 18 amino acids. V shed 0 bases and J 0 bases; nucleotides not matched to a gene: 5. CDR3 in DNA: TGTGCCAGCAGCTTAACGGTAGGGACAGGGCCGAACACCGGGGAGCTGTTTTTT. It translates to CASSLTVGTGPNTGELFF.

The rearrangement links TRBV7-3 to TRBJ2-2; 9 positions match TRBD2. J gave up 0 bases and V 4 bases, and 6 bases lay outside the gene matches. The CDR3 loop spans 17 amino acids. Germline V lookup: CDR1 SGHTA, CDR2 FQGTGA. In DNA, the CDR3 is TGTGCCAGCAGCTCCTCGGCTAGCGGGACGAACACCGGGGAGCTGTTTTTT. This translates into CASSSSASGTNTGELFF. The full variable domain, with the rest looked up from reference TRBV7-3 and TRBJ2-2, is GAGVSQTPSNKVTEKGKYVELRCDPISGHTALYWYRQSLGQGPEFLIYFQGTGAADDSGLPNDRFFAVRPEGSVSTLKIQRTERGDSAVYLCASSSSASGTNTGELFFGEGSRLTVL.

V gene TRBV6-4 combines with J gene TRBJ1-2; D not certain. Germline V gives CDR1 MRHNA, CDR2 SNTAGT. The V end was cut by 2 bases, the J end by 4 bases, with 8 bases between. This CDR3 region has 13 residues. The CDR3 sequence is CASSDVQAYGYTF. CDR3 nucleotide sequence: TGTGCCAGCAGTGACGTCCAGGCCTATGGCTACACCTTC.